Reported below is one TCR beta chain. No cognate antigen has been identified for it. Base qualities are not provided; no much larger clone lies one nucleotide away. This sample was included in a study of cytomegalovirus exposure and HLA in healthy donors (dated by TCRdb to 2016 to 2017). Describing the broader study: According to an earlier analysis of a few hundred of the donors, about 179 million T cells yielded approximately 120 million unique TCR beta sequences and 276 Gb of sequence data. Alongside the repertoire data, information on donor age, sex, ethnicity and CMV serostatus was compiled. On average, approximately 250,000 unique TCR beta nucleotide sequences were sequenced per donor among about 400 genotyped donors of the cohort, with 15% to 20% of those sequences being non-productive. Of the approximately 400 genotyped donors, about 80% fell in the genetic ancestry cluster associated with self-reported Caucasian donors. The study used immunosequencing to profile the T cell repertoires of 600 to 850 subjects and linked those repertoires to cytomegalovirus serostatus. To predict cytomegalovirus infection status, the study brought together high-throughput TCR immunosequencing, statistical association of individual TCRs with disease status, and machine learning. Both class I and class II loci were covered by HLA typing, at four-digit resolution. The aim of the study was to test whether cataloging public T cell receptors could identify signatures of past pathogen exposure. To decide whether each TCR beta V gene segment behaved as functional or pseudogenic, an earlier analysis of some 600 of the donors relied on high-throughput TCR beta sequencing. All discovery cohort repertoires had been generated on a single sequencing platform. Along with the approximately 700-subject first cohort, a separate validation cohort of over a hundred different subjects was used. The number of donors typed differed by locus, with roughly 620-640 for A, B, C, DRB1 and DQB1, roughly 520 for DQA1, about 610 for DPA1, and under 490 for DPB1. In the later analysis, no new phenotypic data were used to find candidate immune exposures; instead, reliance was placed on TCR beta sequences and their occurrence across donors. A later genetic analysis used genome-wide SNP genotypes for about 65% of the 666 donors, treating that subset as a discovery cohort. A later analysis re-examined previously published TCR beta repertoires from more than 650 donors and added high-resolution HLA genotyping to investigate patterns of TCR occurrence. Four to six DR-DQ haplotypes were handled as single units for association and clustering, since linkage in the cohort was strong. An early release covering roughly 640 HLA-typed donors comprised roughly 300 gigabases of sequencing data and 85 million to 100 million unique TCR sequences.

The library relied on the immunoSEQ multiplex PCR assay. The multiplex PCR relied on a mix of 60 forward primers for TCR Vbeta segments and 13 reverse primers for TCR Jbeta segments. A multiplex PCR assay on genomic DNA amplified the CDR3 region of rearranged TCR beta genes. The Illumina HiSeq System was used to sequence the amplified TCR beta libraries as 87-base-pair reads. Turning to the authors' computational methods: A later analysis tallied 75 million to 85 million unique TCR beta chains across the 700 or so repertoires, and roughly 11 million of those chains were shared by two or more donors. A nearest-neighbor algorithm error-corrected the raw reads and collapsed the reads into unique sequences, merging closely related sequences to remove PCR and sequencing errors. Alignment of CDR3 sequences to IMGT reference sequences was used to assign V, D and J gene segments. For a sequence to be retained, a match of at least six nucleotides was required to both a V gene segment and a J gene segment. Rearrangements were classified as productive when the CDR3 lacked stop codons and remained in frame with V and J, and all other rearrangements were classified as non-productive. CDR3 was defined according to IMGT convention as the region running from the second conserved V-encoded cysteine to the conserved J-encoded phenylalanine. The earlier analysis of some 600 of the donors excluded sequences that lacked an unambiguous match to a single V gene segment. In an earlier analysis of some 590 of the donors, a V segment was called functional when productive rearrangements were above 56.7%, and segregating when the standard deviation between donors exceeded 5%. A statistical classification framework was built for diagnosing cytomegalovirus status from the catalog of TCR beta chain sequences. In a later analysis, V and J genes were assigned by comparing TCR nucleotide sequences against IMGT/GENE-DB human TR gene sequences. In a later analysis, CDR3 sequences and most-parsimonious VDJ recombination scenarios were assigned using the TCRdist pipeline. In a later analysis, each TCR beta chain was defined by its CDR3 amino acid sequence together with its V-gene family, and reads without a unique V-gene family were excluded. In a later analysis, around 600 highly shared, low-generation-probability nucleotide sequences were removed to address suspected cross-contamination and a sequencing artifact. A later analysis calculated a clonal expansion index for each public chain from normalized within-repertoire ranks of inferred template counts. In a later analysis, generation probabilities were computed using a VDJ recombination model fitted to out-of-frame rearrangements, and the results were checked against IGoR. In a later analysis, hypergeometric tests were used to score TCR-TCR, TCR-HLA and TCR-CMV co-occurrence, with a repertoire-size bias correction applied to TCR pairs. To estimate false discovery rates, a later analysis permuted the HLA or CMV assignments 20 times. In a later analysis, co-occurring TCRs were grouped using DBSCAN, and TCRdist sequence similarity was added for clustering within HLA-allele-positive subsets. Co-occurrence clustering excluded repertoires with fewer than 30,000 or more than 120,000 public chains, plus five with anomalous nucleotide sharing. TCRdb stores this immuneACCESS table with in-frame sequences only. Part of the clones is absent; in the studies checked, under half of the shortfall reflects unresolved V genes, and no reason is known for the rest. V and J calls and clone size are given by that table; D and trimming were obtained from the DNA. The sample data list roughly 80,000 clones, and around 80% of these were observed just once. Around an eighth of the sample lies in the top ten.

CDR1 and CDR2, per the germline V gene, are SGHTA and FQGTGA. The CDR3 numbers 15 residues from cysteine through phenylalanine. Only the CDR3 part of the read is kept: 45 bases, read in frame from the first base. For this chain, trimming is 5 bases at the V end and 7 bases at the J end, and the number of junction bases without a gene match is 8. The cohort comprised around 700 healthy bone marrow donors. Cohort members were all nominally healthy when sampled, although unrecorded immune exposures were likely present. The donor was CMV seropositive and was included in the group of almost 300 seropositive cohort members. A peripheral blood sample was collected from each donor, and TCR beta sequencing was performed on peripheral blood mononuclear cells. Genomic DNA was extracted from the blood cell samples with the Qiagen DNeasy Blood Extraction Kit. Study-level results and caveats: Some IMGT-functional V segments, including TRBV6-2 and TRBV6-3, could not be told apart with the 87-base-pair reads, so those segments were excluded. The only immune exposure information available for the cohort was CMV serostatus. A later genetic analysis associated a missense DCLRE1C variant with V-gene and J-gene trimming of TCR beta chains, and an independent cohort replicated the association. Several of the top co-occurrence clusters appeared to be linked to parvovirus B19, influenza, CMV and Epstein-Barr virus, according to a later analysis. Specific HLA alleles were associated with 16,951 TCR beta sequences at a false discovery rate of 0.05 in a later analysis. While some public TCRs were present in many individuals, most TCR sequences turned up only very rarely across donors. Around 16 rarely observed V segments, including chromosome 9 orphons, were excluded from the earlier analysis of almost 600 of the donors because counts were too low. The authors suggested that the approach could potentially be generalized to other disease states and immunological phenotypes. According to a later analysis, most CMV-associated TCR beta chains appeared to be HLA-restricted, and the HLA associations seemed to be driven largely by CMV exposure. The presence/absence analyses assumed that sequencing depth was roughly uniform across donors, and that assumption may not be true. HLA typing was unavailable for some donors at each locus, so association tests used only the typed subset. Compared with the 666-donor mean, donors in an Asian-associated ancestry cluster had fewer N-insertions in productive TCRs, according to a later genetic analysis. In a later analysis, HLA-associated TCR beta chains showed more clonal expansion and lower generation probabilities than non-associated chains that were equally common. Linkage disequilibrium might explain the correlated functional status among segregating V segments, but an unknown experimental factor could not be ruled out. In vitro tests confirmed that three of the cytomegalovirus-associated TCR beta chains recognize cytomegalovirus antigens. In an earlier analysis of approximately 600 of the donors, most TCR beta V segments were observed in productive rearrangements about 90% or about 30% of the time, broadly matching IMGT annotations. The study listed 164 TCR beta chains as associated with cytomegalovirus. This cohort had only TCR beta chains sequenced, and the lack of alpha or paired-chain data limited which features could be detected. Strong co-occurrence of HLA alleles, especially DR and DQ, made assigning TCR associations to individual alleles difficult. A later analysis found that TCR association rates varied across HLA loci, with DRB1 alleles showing the most associated TCRs and HLA-C alleles the fewest. The classifier was reported to diagnose cytomegalovirus status with high specificity and sensitivity in both the original cohort and the validation cohort. A further reported finding was that TCR beta sequences accurately predicted the HLA-A and HLA-B alleles for most subjects in the first cohort. A group of highly shared sequence variants was considered likely to be a technical artifact of the sequencing pipeline.

Sequencing was done on a sample of PBMCs. This TCR derives from a male donor in good health and CMV-seropositive. The chain is encoded by TRBV7-3 joined to TRBJ2-1, with 10 central nucleotides matching TRBD1. The DNA sequence is TGTGCCAGCAGCCGTAACCGGGACAGGGGTAATGAGCAGTTCTTC. It translates as CASSRNRDRGNEQFF. With all but the CDR3 taken from the reference TRBV7-3 and TRBJ2-1 genes, the full variable domain is: GAGVSQTPSNKVTEKGKYVELRCDPISGHTALYWYRQSLGQGPEFLIYFQGTGAADDSGLPNDRFFAVRPEGSVSTLKIQRTERGDSAVYLCASSRNRDRGNEQFFGPGTRLTVL.